Given below is one T cell receptor (beta chain) in context. Antigen unknown. This sample was included in a study of beta chain features in type 1 diabetes. Findings and limits, study-wide: PCR might favor shorter templates, equally in patients and controls. TCRB CDR3s from Type 1 diabetes patients were moderately but significantly shorter in all four CD4+ subsets.

Reverse transcription of all isolated RNA meant that expressed TCRB transcripts were sequenced. The method was immunoSEQ multiplex PCR; TCRdb's version includes in-frame clones alone and lacks a portion of them. Of hundreds of thousands of clones in the sample, about 14% were seen once. Germline V gene data show CDR1 as MNHEY and CDR2 as SMNVEV (reference sequence). Unmatched junction bases numbered 14, after V lost 5 bases and J lost 13 bases. The CDR3 sequence is 15 residues long. This TCR came from a man younger than 35 with type 1 diabetes. The sequenced sample consisted of naive CD4+ T cells from blood. The V gene is TRBV27, the J gene TRBJ2-1; 10 nucleotides line up with TRBD2. The CDR3 DNA reads TGTGCCAGCAGTAGAGCAGCGGGAGGGAGGGTAACCCAGTTCTTC. Residues: CASSRAAGGRVTQFF.